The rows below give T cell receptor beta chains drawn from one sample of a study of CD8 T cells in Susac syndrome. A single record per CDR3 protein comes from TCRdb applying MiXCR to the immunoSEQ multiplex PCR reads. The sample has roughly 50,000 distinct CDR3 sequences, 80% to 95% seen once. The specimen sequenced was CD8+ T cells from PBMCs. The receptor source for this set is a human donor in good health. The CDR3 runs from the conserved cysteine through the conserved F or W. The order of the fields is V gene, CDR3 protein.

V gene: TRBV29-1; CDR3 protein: CSVVGVSGRGPNEQFF
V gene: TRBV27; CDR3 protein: CASRDMMVNTEAFF
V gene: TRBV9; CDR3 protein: CASSTTGAEAFF
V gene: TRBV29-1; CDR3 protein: CSVEERGRAVETQYF
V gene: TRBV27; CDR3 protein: CASSPRRGVADSYEQYF
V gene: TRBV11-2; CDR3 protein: CASSLGTSGYEQYF
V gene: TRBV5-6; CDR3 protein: CASSWGQGSPQYTF
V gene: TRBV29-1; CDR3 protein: CSVERTAYNEQFF
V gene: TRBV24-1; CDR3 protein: CATSDSGQGSTGELFF
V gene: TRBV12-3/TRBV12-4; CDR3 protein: CASSPTGGLSYNEQFF
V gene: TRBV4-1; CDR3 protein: CASSQDEYGGSSYEQYF
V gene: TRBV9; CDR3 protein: CASSDFRRSYNEQFF
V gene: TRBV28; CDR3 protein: CASTPQGFGQPQHF
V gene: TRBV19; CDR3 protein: CASSTRDRFNYGYTF
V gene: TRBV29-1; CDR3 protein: CSVALGTGEGNEQFF
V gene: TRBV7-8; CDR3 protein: CASSLTNRDSQETQYF
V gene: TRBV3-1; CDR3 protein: CASSQDYYEQYF
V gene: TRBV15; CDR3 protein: CATSPDRENTEAFF
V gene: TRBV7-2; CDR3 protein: CASSPYRDNYEQYF
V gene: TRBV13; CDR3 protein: CASSLASPGTGTYEQYF
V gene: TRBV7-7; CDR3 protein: CASSLTPGGGNEQFF
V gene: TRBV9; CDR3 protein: CASSVALQGAQYF
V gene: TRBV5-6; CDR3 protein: CASSWGGSSYEQYF
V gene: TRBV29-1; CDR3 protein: CSVALGLANYGYTF
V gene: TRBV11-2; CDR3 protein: CASSLGQSRVGYTF
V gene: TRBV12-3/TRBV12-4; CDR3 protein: CASKMGSEQFF
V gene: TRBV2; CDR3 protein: CASSGTSGILGWETQYF
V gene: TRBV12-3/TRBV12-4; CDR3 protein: CASSLWDRYTDTQYF
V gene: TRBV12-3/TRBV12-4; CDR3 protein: CASSSRDTSQETQYF
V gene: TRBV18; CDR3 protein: CASSRLGNQETQYF
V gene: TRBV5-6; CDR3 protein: CASSPQGINEKLFF
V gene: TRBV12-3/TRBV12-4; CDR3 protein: CASSSLNWEGEETQYF
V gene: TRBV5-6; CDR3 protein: CASSYGTGEETQYF
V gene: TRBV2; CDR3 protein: CAAGETQYF
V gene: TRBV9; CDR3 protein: CASGDRSSYEQYF
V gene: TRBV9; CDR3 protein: CASSPGVGHGELFF
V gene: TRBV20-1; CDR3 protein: CSALGTREQYF
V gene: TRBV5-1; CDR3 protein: CASSLGGGGYEQYF
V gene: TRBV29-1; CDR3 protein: CSALQGYLSYEQYF
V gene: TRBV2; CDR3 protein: CASSDRDRGGYEQYF
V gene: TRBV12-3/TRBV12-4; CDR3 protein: CASSPGRGVPSNQPQHF
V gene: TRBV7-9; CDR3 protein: CASSLVGVMETQYF
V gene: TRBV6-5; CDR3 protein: CASSYPGGDQETQYF
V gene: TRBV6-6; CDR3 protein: CASSYYSNQPQHF
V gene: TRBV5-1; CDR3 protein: CASSLAWDTLPYEQYF
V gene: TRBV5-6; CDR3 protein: CASSPPGKGQQYF
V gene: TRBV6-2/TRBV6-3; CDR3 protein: CASLWISNTGELFF
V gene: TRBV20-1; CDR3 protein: CSARVVYGYTF